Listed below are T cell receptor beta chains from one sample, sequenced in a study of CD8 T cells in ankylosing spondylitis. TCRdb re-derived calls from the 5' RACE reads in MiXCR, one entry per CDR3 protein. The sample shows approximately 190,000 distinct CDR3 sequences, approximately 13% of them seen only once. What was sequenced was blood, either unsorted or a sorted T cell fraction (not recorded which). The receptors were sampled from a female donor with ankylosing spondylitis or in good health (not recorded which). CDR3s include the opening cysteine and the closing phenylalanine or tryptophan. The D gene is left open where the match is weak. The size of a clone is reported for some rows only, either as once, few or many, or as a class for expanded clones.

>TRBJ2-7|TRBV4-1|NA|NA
CASSLMSGEQYF
TGCGCCAGCAGCCTGATGAGCGGCGAGCAGTACTTC
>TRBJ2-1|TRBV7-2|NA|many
CASSPTIGYEQFF
TGTGCCAGCAGTCCTACCATTGGGTATGAGCAGTTCTTC
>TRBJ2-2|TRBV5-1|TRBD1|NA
CASSPGQTVPGELFF
TGCGCCAGCAGCCCGGGACAGACGGTCCCCGGGGAGCTGTTTTTT
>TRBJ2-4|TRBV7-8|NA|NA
CASSPDQRVNIQYF
TGTGCCAGCAGCCCCGACCAGCGGGTAAACATTCAGTACTTC
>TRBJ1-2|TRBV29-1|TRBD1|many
CSVGQPGYTF
TGCAGCGTGGGACAGCCTGGCTACACCTTC
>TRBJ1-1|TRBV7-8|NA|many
CASSRDVGRGAFF
TGTGCCAGCAGCCGAGACGTGGGCCGCGGAGCTTTCTTT
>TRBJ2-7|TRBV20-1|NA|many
CSARDRSGPYEQYF
TGCAGTGCTAGAGATAGGAGCGGTCCCTACGAGCAGTACTTC
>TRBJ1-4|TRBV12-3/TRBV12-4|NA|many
CASRWFPEKLFF
TGTGCCAGCCGCTGGTTCCCCGAAAAACTGTTTTTT
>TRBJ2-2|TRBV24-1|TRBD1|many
CATSDLNRGQVGELFF
TGTGCCACCAGTGATTTGAACAGGGGGCAGGTCGGGGAGCTGTTTTTT
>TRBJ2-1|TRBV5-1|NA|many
CASGSLGGRSYNEQFF
TGCGCCAGCGGCTCATTAGGGGGGCGCTCCTACAATGAGCAGTTCTTC
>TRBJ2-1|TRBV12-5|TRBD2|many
CASGHSGSAREQFF
TGTGCTAGTGGTCATAGCGGGAGCGCTCGGGAGCAGTTCTTC
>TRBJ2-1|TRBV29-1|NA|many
CSVDTGYNEQFF
TGCAGCGTTGATACGGGTTACAATGAGCAGTTCTTC
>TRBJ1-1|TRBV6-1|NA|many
CASREGLFF
TGTGCCAGCAGGGAAGGACTTTTTTTT
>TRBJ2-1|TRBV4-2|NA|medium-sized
CASSQASSVDLNEQFF
TGTGCCAGCAGCCAAGCTTCAAGCGTCGACCTCAATGAGCAGTTCTTC
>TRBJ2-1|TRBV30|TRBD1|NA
CAWSEGTVSYNEQFF
TGTGCCTGGAGTGAGGGGACAGTCTCCTACAATGAGCAGTTCTTC
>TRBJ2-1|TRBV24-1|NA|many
CATGGTNRDNEQFF
TGTGCCACCGGAGGGACAAACCGGGACAATGAGCAGTTCTTC
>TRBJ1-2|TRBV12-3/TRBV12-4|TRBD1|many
CASSPDRVKANYGYTF
TGTGCCAGCAGTCCCGACAGGGTTAAAGCTAACTATGGCTACACCTTC
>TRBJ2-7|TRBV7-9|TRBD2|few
CASSALAGINF
TGTGCCAGCAGCGCACTAGCGGGAATTAACTTC
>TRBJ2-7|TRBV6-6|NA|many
CASSYSQAYEQYF
TGTGCCAGCAGTTACTCGCAGGCCTACGAGCAGTACTTC
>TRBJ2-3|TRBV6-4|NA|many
CASSDSKGSGTDTQYF
TGTGCCAGCAGTGACTCGAAGGGGTCTGGCACAGATACGCAGTATTTT
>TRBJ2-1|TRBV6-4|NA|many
CASSDSAEQASYNEQFF
TGTGCCAGCAGTGACTCGGCAGAGCAGGCCTCCTACAATGAGCAGTTCTTC
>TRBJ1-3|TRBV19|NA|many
CASSARGNTIYF
TGTGCCAGTAGTGCGCGTGGAAACACCATATATTTT
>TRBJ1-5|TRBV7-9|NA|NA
CASSLPGQPQHF
TGTGCCAGCAGCCTTCCAGGTCAGCCCCAGCATTTT
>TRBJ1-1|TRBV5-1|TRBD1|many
CASSRQGNTEAFF
TGCGCCAGCAGCCGACAGGGGAACACTGAAGCTTTCTTT
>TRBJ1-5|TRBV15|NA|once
CATSLQGDNQPQHF
TGTGCCACCAGCTTACAGGGTGACAATCAGCCCCAGCATTTT
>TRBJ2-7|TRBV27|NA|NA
CASSNPSGRPYEQYF
TGTGCCAGCAGCAACCCTTCGGGCAGGCCCTACGAGCAGTACTTC
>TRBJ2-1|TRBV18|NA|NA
CASSPPGNNEQFF
TGTGCCAGCTCACCACCAGGTAACAATGAGCAGTTCTTC
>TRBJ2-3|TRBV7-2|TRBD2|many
CASRGLVTDTQYF
TGTGCCAGCAGGGGACTAGTTACAGATACGCAGTATTTT
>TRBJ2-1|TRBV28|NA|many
CASSPPGSLEQFF
TGTGCCAGCAGTCCCCCAGGGAGTCTTGAGCAGTTCTTC
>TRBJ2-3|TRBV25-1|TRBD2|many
CASSDHGVAGVEDTQYF
TGTGCCAGCAGTGATCATGGAGTAGCGGGAGTGGAAGATACGCAGTATTTT
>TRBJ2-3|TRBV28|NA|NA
CASTQGKWTDTQYF
TGTGCCAGCACCCAGGGGAAGTGGACAGATACGCAGTATTTT
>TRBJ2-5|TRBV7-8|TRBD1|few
CASSPGGLGETQYF
TGTGCCAGCAGCCCAGGGGGCCTAGGGGAGACCCAGTACTTC
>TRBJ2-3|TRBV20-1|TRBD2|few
CSAREYLAGESDTQYF
TGCAGTGCTAGAGAATATCTAGCGGGAGAATCAGATACGCAGTATTTT
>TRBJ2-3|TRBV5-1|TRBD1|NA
CASSLRPTGGTDTQYF
TGCGCCAGCAGCTTGCGCCCGACAGGGGGAACAGATACGCAGTATTTT
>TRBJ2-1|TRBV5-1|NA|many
CASSLVLGNEQFF
TGCGCCAGCAGCTTGGTTTTGGGGAATGAGCAGTTCTTC
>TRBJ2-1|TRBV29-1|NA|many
CSVEGRVSYNEQFF
TGCAGCGTTGAAGGCCGGGTCTCCTACAATGAGCAGTTCTTC
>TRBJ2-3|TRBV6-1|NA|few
CASKEALGTDTQYF
TGTGCCAGCAAGGAAGCCTTGGGCACAGATACGCAGTATTTT
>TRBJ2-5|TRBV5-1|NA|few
CASSSQISVQETQYF
TGCGCCAGCAGCTCCCAGATCAGTGTCCAAGAGACCCAGTACTTC
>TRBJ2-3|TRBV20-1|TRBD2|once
CSATSGSTDAQYF
TGCAGTGCTACTAGCGGGAGTACAGATGCGCAGTATTTT
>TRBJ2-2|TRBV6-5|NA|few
CASSSQGSGELFF
TGTGCCAGCAGTTCACAGGGTTCAGGGGAGCTGTTTTTT
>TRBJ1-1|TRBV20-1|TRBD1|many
CSASRGRGTEAFF
TGCAGTGCTTCAAGGGGGCGGGGGACTGAAGCTTTCTTT
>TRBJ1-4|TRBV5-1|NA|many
CASSLGGSANGEKLFF
TGCGCCAGCAGCTTGGGGGGGTCGGCAAACGGTGAAAAACTGTTTTTT
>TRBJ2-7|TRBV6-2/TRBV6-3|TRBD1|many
CASSQGTGGIVGEQYF
TGTGCCAGCAGTCAAGGGACAGGCGGAATTGTCGGCGAGCAGTACTTC
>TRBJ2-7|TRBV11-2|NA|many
CASSLPTYEQYF
TGTGCCAGCAGCTTACCCACCTACGAGCAGTACTTC
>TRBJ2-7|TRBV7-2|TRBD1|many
CASSGDRGGHEQYF
TGTGCCAGCAGCGGAGACAGGGGCGGCCACGAGCAGTACTTC
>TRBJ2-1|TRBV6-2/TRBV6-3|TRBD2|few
CASRGTSGSWGANEQFF
TGTGCCAGCAGAGGGACTAGCGGGAGCTGGGGCGCGAATGAGCAGTTCTTC
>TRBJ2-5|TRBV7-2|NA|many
CASSYSGQRQETQYF
TGTGCCAGCAGCTATAGCGGACAGAGACAAGAGACCCAGTACTTC
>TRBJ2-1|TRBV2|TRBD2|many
CASRGPTSGRADGEQFF
TGTGCCAGCAGAGGTCCGACTAGCGGGAGGGCCGACGGTGAGCAGTTCTTC
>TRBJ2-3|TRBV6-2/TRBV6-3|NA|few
CASSYSIHWTSPPTDTQYF
TGTGCCAGCAGTTACTCCATACATTGGACTTCACCACCCACAGATACGCAGTATTTT
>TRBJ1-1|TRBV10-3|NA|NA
CAISESIPKDTEAFF
TGTGCCATCAGTGAGTCGATCCCCAAGGACACTGAAGCTTTCTTT